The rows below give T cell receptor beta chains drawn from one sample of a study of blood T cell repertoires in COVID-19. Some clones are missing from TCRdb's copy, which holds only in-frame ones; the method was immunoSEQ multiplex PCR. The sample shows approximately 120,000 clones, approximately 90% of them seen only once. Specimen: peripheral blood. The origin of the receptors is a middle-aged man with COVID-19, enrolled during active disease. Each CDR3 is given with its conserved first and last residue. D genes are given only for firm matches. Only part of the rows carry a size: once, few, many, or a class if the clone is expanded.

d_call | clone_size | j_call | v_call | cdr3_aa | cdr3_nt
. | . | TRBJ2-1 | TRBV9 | CASSGPTSTHNEQFF | TGTGCCAGCAGCGGTCCAACTAGCACCCACAATGAGCAGTTCTTC
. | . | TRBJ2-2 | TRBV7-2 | CASSLDLGGTGELFF | TGTGCCAGCAGCTTAGATCTTGGCGGTACCGGGGAGCTGTTTTTT
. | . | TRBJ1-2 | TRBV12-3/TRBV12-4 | CASSLAVEGYTF | TGTGCCAGCAGTTTAGCGGTGGAGGGCTACACCTTC
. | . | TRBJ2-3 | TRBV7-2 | CASSFHGEPTDTQYF | TGTGCCAGCAGCTTTCATGGTGAGCCCACAGATACGCAGTATTTT
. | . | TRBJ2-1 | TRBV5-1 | CASSFLHRDNEQFF | TGCGCCAGCAGCTTTCTACACAGGGACAATGAGCAGTTCTTC
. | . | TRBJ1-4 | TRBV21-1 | CASSSPPGTGDEKLFF | TGTGCCAGCAGCTCTCCCCCCGGGACAGGGGATGAAAAACTGTTTTTT
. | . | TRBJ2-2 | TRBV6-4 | CASRLTANTGELFF | TGTGCCTCGCGGTTGACGGCGAACACCGGGGAGCTGTTTTTT
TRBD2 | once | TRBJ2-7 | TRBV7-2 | CASSLGSGSTIYEQYF | TGTGCCAGCAGCTTAGGGAGCGGGAGCACCATCTACGAGCAGTACTTC
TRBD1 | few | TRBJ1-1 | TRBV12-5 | CASGLDTGENTEAFF | TGTGCTAGTGGTCTAGATACAGGGGAGAACACTGAAGCTTTCTTT
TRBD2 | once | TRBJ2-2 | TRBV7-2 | CASSKTGTRSGELFF | TGTGCCAGCAGCAAAACCGGGACTAGATCCGGGGAGCTGTTTTTT
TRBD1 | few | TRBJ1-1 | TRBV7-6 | CASSPGTGHVYTEAFF | TGTGCCAGCAGCCCTGGGACAGGGCACGTCTACACTGAAGCTTTCTTT
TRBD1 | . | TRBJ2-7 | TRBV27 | CASSRDRGTSSYEQYF | TGTGCCAGCAGTCGGGACAGGGGCACAAGCTCCTACGAGCAGTACTTC
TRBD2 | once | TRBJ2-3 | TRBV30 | CAWSRASGRGRASTDTQYF | TGTGCCTGGAGTCGGGCTAGCGGGAGGGGGCGAGCTAGCACAGATACGCAGTATTTT
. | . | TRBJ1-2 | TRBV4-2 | CASSQSGRNYGYTF | TGTGCCAGCAGCCAATCGGGTAGGAACTATGGCTACACCTTC
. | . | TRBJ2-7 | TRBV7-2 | CASSLALGHRLTVYEQYF | TGTGCCAGCAGCTTAGCCCTGGGACACAGGCTGACCGTCTACGAGCAGTACTTC
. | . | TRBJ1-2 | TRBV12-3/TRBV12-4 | CASSLGSGGYTF | TGTGCCAGCAGTCTGGGGAGCGGTGGCTACACCTTC
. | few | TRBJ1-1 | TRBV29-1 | CSGGWMNTEAFF | TGCAGCGGCGGGTGGATGAACACTGAAGCTTTCTTT
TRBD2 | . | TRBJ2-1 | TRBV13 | CASSLDTSGGYNEQFF | TGTGCCAGCAGCTTAGATACTAGCGGGGGGTACAATGAGCAGTTCTTC
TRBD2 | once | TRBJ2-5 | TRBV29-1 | CSVPLAGDQETQYF | TGCAGCGTTCCACTAGCGGGGGACCAAGAGACCCAGTACTTC
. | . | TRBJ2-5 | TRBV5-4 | CASSLFGSQETQYF | TGTGCCAGCAGCTTGTTTGGCAGCCAAGAGACCCAGTACTTC
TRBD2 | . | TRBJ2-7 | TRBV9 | CASSPGLAGTYEQYF | TGTGCCAGCAGCCCGGGACTAGCGGGAACCTACGAGCAGTACTTC
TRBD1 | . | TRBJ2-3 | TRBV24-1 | CATSAAGTGNRDTQYF | TGTGCCACCAGTGCAGCCGGGACAGGGAATCGCGATACGCAGTATTTT
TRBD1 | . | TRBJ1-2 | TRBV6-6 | CASSRQGGFHGYTF | TGTGCCAGCAGTCGACAGGGAGGATTTCATGGCTACACCTTC